This T cell receptor (beta chain) was found in a study of regulatory T cells in long-lasting Graves disease. Study as a whole: To qualify as persistent, Graves' disease required over 5 years of antithyroid drugs with positive TSH receptor antibodies.

There are 15 residues in the CDR3. V lost 0 bases and J lost 5, with 14 bases in between. Germline V CDR1 and CDR2: SGDLS, YYNGEE. Only a few counts were recorded for this clonotype. Arm-PCR of CDR3 regions and iRepertoire HTBI primers were the basis on which TCR beta libraries were built. Each CDR3 protein is one row after TCRdb ran MiXCR on the multiplex PCR reads. Here the sample spans 450,000 or so distinct CDR3 sequences, more than 20% being singletons. Sample time point: persistent/refractory GD, antithyroid drugs over 5 years with positive TRAb. PBMC RNA was the source of the TCR library. The gene calls are TRBV9 and TRBJ2-5, with TRBD1 as a possible D gene (6 bases). The sample here was peripheral blood mononuclear cells (PBMCs), taken when the disease was refractory, from a patient treated with antithyroid drugs. This receptor was identified in a female donor with Graves disease. CDR3 sequence (DNA): TGTGCCAGCAGCGTAGGAGATGGTAGGGGGGAGACCCAGTACTTC. Protein: CASSVGDGRGETQYF.